These T cell receptor beta chains were read from a single sample in a study of T cells in Graves' hyperthyroidism and ophthalmopathy. Each CDR3 protein is one row after TCRdb ran MiXCR on the multiplex PCR reads. In the table there are around 350,000 distinct CDR3 sequences, approximately 19% of which are singletons. Sequencing input: blood. The receptors here all came from a woman under 30 with Graves' hyperthyroidism. Both conserved end residues are part of each CDR3. D genes are given only for firm matches. Some rows have no size entry. The others give once, few or many, or a class for an expanded clone.

j_gene: TRBJ1-5; v_gene: TRBV27; abundance: many; d_gene: TRBD1; CDR3nt: TGTGCCAGCAGTTTATCGGCGGGACAGGGGATGGCGCAGCCCCAGCATTTT; CDR3aa: CASSLSAGQGMAQPQHF
j_gene: TRBJ2-5; v_gene: TRBV5-1; abundance: few; d_gene: TRBD1; CDR3nt: TGCGCCAGCAGGGGACAGGTGGGCCAAGAGACCCAGTACTTC; CDR3aa: CASRGQVGQETQYF
j_gene: TRBJ1-2; v_gene: TRBV12-3/TRBV12-4; abundance: .; d_gene: .; CDR3nt: TGTGCCAGCAGTTTAGCGCAGAGCGGCGGCTACACCTTC; CDR3aa: CASSLAQSGGYTF
j_gene: TRBJ2-5; v_gene: TRBV20-1; abundance: many; d_gene: .; CDR3nt: TGCAGTGCTAGAGCCCCGGGCGACCAGTACTTC; CDR3aa: CSARAPGDQYF
j_gene: TRBJ2-5; v_gene: TRBV27; abundance: many; d_gene: .; CDR3nt: TGTGCCAGCCGTCAGGGGATTCAAGAGACCCAGTACTTC; CDR3aa: CASRQGIQETQYF
j_gene: TRBJ1-1; v_gene: TRBV24-1; abundance: few; d_gene: .; CDR3nt: TGTGCCACCAGTGATCACCGGGGGGGTCACACTGAAGCTTTCTTT; CDR3aa: CATSDHRGGHTEAFF
j_gene: TRBJ2-4; v_gene: TRBV11-1; abundance: many; d_gene: .; CDR3nt: TGTGCCAGCAGCCAATCCCCAGGAATCCGGGGGACCAAAAACATTCAGTACTTC; CDR3aa: CASSQSPGIRGTKNIQYF
j_gene: TRBJ1-1; v_gene: TRBV12-3/TRBV12-4; abundance: few; d_gene: .; CDR3nt: TGTGCCAGCAGTAGGAAGCGTGAAGCTTTCTTT; CDR3aa: CASSRKREAFF
j_gene: TRBJ2-6; v_gene: TRBV20-1; abundance: many; d_gene: .; CDR3nt: TGCAGTGCTAGAAAAGGGGATGGGGCCAACGTCCTGACTTTC; CDR3aa: CSARKGDGANVLTF
j_gene: TRBJ1-1; v_gene: TRBV7-6; abundance: many; d_gene: .; CDR3nt: TGTGCCAGCAGCTTAGCCCCAGTGGCTACTGAAGCTTTCTTT; CDR3aa: CASSLAPVATEAFF
j_gene: TRBJ1-2; v_gene: TRBV20-1; abundance: few; d_gene: .; CDR3nt: TGCAGTGCTAGTAACTGGGTGAACTATGGCTACACCTTC; CDR3aa: CSASNWVNYGYTF
j_gene: TRBJ1-5; v_gene: TRBV6-5; abundance: many; d_gene: .; CDR3nt: TGTGCCAGCAGTTACTCTCCCGGGGATCAGCCCCAGCATTTT; CDR3aa: CASSYSPGDQPQHF
j_gene: TRBJ1-5; v_gene: TRBV12-3/TRBV12-4; abundance: many; d_gene: TRBD1; CDR3nt: TGTGCCAGTCGTACAGGGGGTTCAGATCAGCCCCAGCATTTT; CDR3aa: CASRTGGSDQPQHF
j_gene: TRBJ1-2; v_gene: TRBV30; abundance: few; d_gene: .; CDR3nt: TGTGCCTGGAGTCCATACGTCTGGGGCGACTATGGCTACACCTTC; CDR3aa: CAWSPYVWGDYGYTF
j_gene: TRBJ2-7; v_gene: TRBV12-3/TRBV12-4; abundance: .; d_gene: TRBD1; CDR3nt: TGTGCCAGCAGTTCGGGGGAACCGGGACAGGGAACTTACGAGCAGTACTTC; CDR3aa: CASSSGEPGQGTYEQYF
j_gene: TRBJ1-5; v_gene: TRBV20-1; abundance: many; d_gene: TRBD1; CDR3nt: TGCAGTGCTAGGACCTGGGACAGGGGATCAAATCAGCCCCAGCATTTT; CDR3aa: CSARTWDRGSNQPQHF
j_gene: TRBJ1-3; v_gene: TRBV28; abundance: many; d_gene: .; CDR3nt: TGTGCCAGCAACCAACAGGAAGGGAGCACAAACACCATATATTTT; CDR3aa: CASNQQEGSTNTIYF
j_gene: TRBJ2-7; v_gene: TRBV4-1; abundance: many; d_gene: TRBD1; CDR3nt: TGCGCCAGCAGCCCGGTGGGGGACAGCTACGAGCAGTACTTC; CDR3aa: CASSPVGDSYEQYF
j_gene: TRBJ1-5; v_gene: TRBV4-2; abundance: few; d_gene: TRBD1; CDR3nt: TGTGCCAGCAGCCAAGCACCAGGGGGTCGTCAGCCCCAGCATTTT; CDR3aa: CASSQAPGGRQPQHF
j_gene: TRBJ1-2; v_gene: TRBV6-2/TRBV6-3; abundance: .; d_gene: TRBD1; CDR3nt: TGTGCCAGCAGACCGACAGGGGGCTACACCTTC; CDR3aa: CASRPTGGYTF
j_gene: TRBJ1-1; v_gene: TRBV12-3/TRBV12-4; abundance: many; d_gene: .; CDR3nt: TGTGCCAGCAGTTTCCCCTCGGGCACTGAAGCTTTCTTT; CDR3aa: CASSFPSGTEAFF
j_gene: TRBJ2-5; v_gene: TRBV6-1; abundance: many; d_gene: .; CDR3nt: TGTGCCAGCAGTGTGTCCAATCGAGAGACCCAGTACTTC; CDR3aa: CASSVSNRETQYF
j_gene: TRBJ1-1; v_gene: TRBV6-5; abundance: many; d_gene: TRBD1; CDR3nt: TGTGCCAGCACCCCAGGGGGGGGGAACACTGAAGCTTTCTTT; CDR3aa: CASTPGGGNTEAFF
j_gene: TRBJ2-2; v_gene: TRBV19; abundance: many; d_gene: TRBD2; CDR3nt: TGTGCCAGTATGGAACTAGCGGGGGGTCGGGAGCTGTTTTTT; CDR3aa: CASMELAGGRELFF
j_gene: TRBJ2-7; v_gene: TRBV6-1; abundance: few; d_gene: .; CDR3nt: TGTGCCAGCAGTGAAGCCCCAGATACCTACGAGCAGTACTTC; CDR3aa: CASSEAPDTYEQYF
j_gene: TRBJ2-7; v_gene: TRBV12-3/TRBV12-4; abundance: .; d_gene: .; CDR3nt: TGTGCCAGTCACCCCGGGCGGAGGCTTCCTTCCTACGAGCAGTACTTC; CDR3aa: CASHPGRRLPSYEQYF
j_gene: TRBJ2-7; v_gene: TRBV11-2; abundance: many; d_gene: TRBD2; CDR3nt: TGTGCCAGCAACCGGGGGGGAGGCGAGCAGTACTTC; CDR3aa: CASNRGGGEQYF
j_gene: TRBJ2-5; v_gene: TRBV4-2; abundance: many; d_gene: .; CDR3nt: TGTGCCAGCAGCCAAGATGGGGAAGGGACCCAGTACTTC; CDR3aa: CASSQDGEGTQYF
j_gene: TRBJ2-7; v_gene: TRBV28; abundance: many; d_gene: TRBD1; CDR3nt: TGTGCCAGCAGCCTCTCGGGACAGAGCTCCTACGAGCAGTACTTC; CDR3aa: CASSLSGQSSYEQYF
j_gene: TRBJ1-1; v_gene: TRBV7-2; abundance: many; d_gene: .; CDR3nt: TGTGCCAGCAGTGTAAGTGGTACGAACACTGAAGCTTTCTTT; CDR3aa: CASSVSGTNTEAFF
j_gene: TRBJ1-1; v_gene: TRBV5-1; abundance: many; d_gene: .; CDR3nt: TGCGCCAGCAGCTATGGACCCCACACTGAAGCTTTCTTT; CDR3aa: CASSYGPHTEAFF
j_gene: TRBJ2-5; v_gene: TRBV7-8; abundance: many; d_gene: TRBD2; CDR3nt: TGTGCCAGCAGCCTCACTAGCGTGGGGACCCAGTACTTC; CDR3aa: CASSLTSVGTQYF
j_gene: TRBJ2-5; v_gene: TRBV6-2/TRBV6-3; abundance: few; d_gene: .; CDR3nt: TGTGCCAGCAGCTCCAAGGGACATCGCCAAGAGACCCAGTACTTC; CDR3aa: CASSSKGHRQETQYF
j_gene: TRBJ2-7; v_gene: TRBV29-1; abundance: many; d_gene: .; CDR3nt: TGCAGCCCCCGCGGGGAGGACCGGCCCTACGGCGAGCAGTACTTC; CDR3aa: CSPRGEDRPYGEQYF
j_gene: TRBJ2-2; v_gene: TRBV6-2/TRBV6-3; abundance: many; d_gene: .; CDR3nt: TGTGCCAGCAGTTACCCCGACAGGAACACCGGGGAGCTGTTTTTT; CDR3aa: CASSYPDRNTGELFF
j_gene: TRBJ1-1; v_gene: TRBV15; abundance: many; d_gene: .; CDR3nt: TGTGCCACCAGCAGAGATCCCGTGACCAACGAAGCTTTCTTT; CDR3aa: CATSRDPVTNEAFF
j_gene: TRBJ2-7; v_gene: TRBV10-3; abundance: many; d_gene: .; CDR3nt: TGTGCCATCAGTGAGATCGGATACGAGCAGTACTTC; CDR3aa: CAISEIGYEQYF
j_gene: TRBJ1-2; v_gene: TRBV4-1; abundance: many; d_gene: .; CDR3nt: TGCGCCAGCAGCCAAGTGCAGGGCGGGCACTATGGCTACACCTTC; CDR3aa: CASSQVQGGHYGYTF
j_gene: TRBJ1-5; v_gene: TRBV12-3/TRBV12-4; abundance: many; d_gene: .; CDR3nt: TGTGCCAGCAGTTTAAGGCCGGGTATTAGGCCCCAGCATTTT; CDR3aa: CASSLRPGIRPQHF
j_gene: TRBJ1-2; v_gene: TRBV6-1; abundance: .; d_gene: .; CDR3nt: TGTGCCAGCAGTGAATTGTCAGGAGACTATGGCTACACCTTC; CDR3aa: CASSELSGDYGYTF
j_gene: TRBJ1-5; v_gene: TRBV12-3/TRBV12-4; abundance: many; d_gene: .; CDR3nt: TGTGCCAGCAACCGACGTGGAGCGGGCCAGCCCCAGCATTTT; CDR3aa: CASNRRGAGQPQHF
j_gene: TRBJ1-1; v_gene: TRBV5-1; abundance: many; d_gene: .; CDR3nt: TGCGCCAGCAGCTTGGTAAATCAGAACACTGAAGCTTTCTTT; CDR3aa: CASSLVNQNTEAFF
j_gene: TRBJ2-5; v_gene: TRBV20-1; abundance: few; d_gene: TRBD2; CDR3nt: TGCAGTGCGGGGACTAGCGGGGGGGCCCGCGAGACCCAGTACTTC; CDR3aa: CSAGTSGGARETQYF
j_gene: TRBJ2-7; v_gene: TRBV28; abundance: many; d_gene: TRBD1; CDR3nt: TGTGCCAGCAGCCTTCTAGGCCCTCGGACAGGGGCGATCTACGAGCAGTACTTC; CDR3aa: CASSLLGPRTGAIYEQYF
j_gene: TRBJ2-5; v_gene: TRBV6-1; abundance: few; d_gene: .; CDR3nt: TGTGCCAGCAGCCTAAGTTTGGGAGGGACCCAGTACTTC; CDR3aa: CASSLSLGGTQYF
j_gene: TRBJ2-5; v_gene: TRBV10-3; abundance: many; d_gene: TRBD1; CDR3nt: TGTGCCATCAGGACAGGGGCCCTACAAGAGACCCAGTACTTC; CDR3aa: CAIRTGALQETQYF
j_gene: TRBJ2-5; v_gene: TRBV24-1; abundance: many; d_gene: .; CDR3nt: TGTGCCACCAGTGACCCGACAGATTACCAAGAGACCCAGTACTTC; CDR3aa: CATSDPTDYQETQYF
j_gene: TRBJ1-2; v_gene: TRBV6-1; abundance: many; d_gene: TRBD1; CDR3nt: TGTGCCAGCAGTGAAGGACAGGGGCGCGGTCATGGCTACACCTTC; CDR3aa: CASSEGQGRGHGYTF
j_gene: TRBJ2-7; v_gene: TRBV2; abundance: many; d_gene: TRBD1; CDR3nt: TGTGCCAGCAGTGGGGACAGGAGCTCCTACGAGCAGTACTTC; CDR3aa: CASSGDRSSYEQYF
j_gene: TRBJ1-6; v_gene: TRBV12-3/TRBV12-4; abundance: many; d_gene: .; CDR3nt: TGTGCCAGCAGTTTAAGACTAGGAGGGGTCAATTCACCCCTCCACTTT; CDR3aa: CASSLRLGGVNSPLHF
j_gene: TRBJ1-2; v_gene: TRBV5-1; abundance: .; d_gene: TRBD1; CDR3nt: TGCGCCAGCAGCCCGACCAGAGAGGGGGCAAGTGGCTACACCTTC; CDR3aa: CASSPTREGASGYTF
j_gene: TRBJ2-7; v_gene: TRBV28; abundance: .; d_gene: TRBD2; CDR3nt: TGTGCCAGCAGTCTCCCCTTCGCGGGAGGCCCTACTGTCTTC; CDR3aa: CASSLPFAGGPTVF
j_gene: TRBJ2-5; v_gene: TRBV5-5; abundance: .; d_gene: TRBD1; CDR3nt: TGTGCCAGCAGCCCCCGTCGACAGGGTCCCCAAGAGACCAAGTACTTC; CDR3aa: CASSPRRQGPQETKYF
j_gene: TRBJ1-5; v_gene: TRBV19; abundance: many; d_gene: .; CDR3nt: TGTGCCAGTAGCCAATGGCACCAGGGGATCGGGAGCAATCAGCCCCAGCATTTT; CDR3aa: CASSQWHQGIGSNQPQHF
j_gene: TRBJ2-4; v_gene: TRBV11-1; abundance: many; d_gene: .; CDR3nt: TGTGCCAGCAGCCCCAATCGGGGACTTTCACTAGCCAAAAACATTCAGTACTTC; CDR3aa: CASSPNRGLSLAKNIQYF
j_gene: TRBJ2-5; v_gene: TRBV6-5; abundance: many; d_gene: TRBD1; CDR3nt: TGTGCCAGCAGGGGACAGTTGGGCGAGACCCAGTACTTC; CDR3aa: CASRGQLGETQYF
j_gene: TRBJ2-2; v_gene: TRBV27; abundance: many; d_gene: TRBD2; CDR3nt: TGTGCCAGCAGTTCTGGACCTGTACTATTGGCGGGGGGGAACACCGGGGAGCTGTTTTTT; CDR3aa: CASSSGPVLLAGGNTGELFF
j_gene: TRBJ1-2; v_gene: TRBV6-2/TRBV6-3; abundance: many; d_gene: .; CDR3nt: TGTGCCAGCAGAGCCTCCGGCCGGGGCTGCACCTTC; CDR3aa: CASRASGRGCTF
j_gene: TRBJ1-2; v_gene: TRBV12-3/TRBV12-4; abundance: many; d_gene: TRBD1; CDR3nt: TGTGCCAGCAGTTTCCCAGGGGGGGGTGGCTACACCTTC; CDR3aa: CASSFPGGGGYTF